This T cell receptor (beta chain) came from a study of blood T cell repertoires in COVID-19. This clone has just a few counts. Sequencing was performed with immunoSEQ multiplex PCR; in TCRdb, only in-frame clones are kept and a portion is missing. The table records fewer than 400,000 clones, 80% to 90% of them present only once. The V gene end was trimmed by 6 bases and the J gene end by 3 bases; junction bases not matched to a gene: 7. Germline assignment: CDR1 MNHEY and CDR2 SVGAGI. The CDR3 is made up of 14 amino acids. The V call is TRBV6-5, the J call TRBJ2-7; 8 bases map to TRBD1. The TCR originated in a man aged 30-40 years who had recovered from COVID-19. Sequencing input: PBMCs or T cells enriched from blood (not recorded which). CDR3 DNA sequence: TGTGCCAGCAGCACGGGACAGGTCGGCTACGAGCAGTACTTC. This codes for CASSTGQVGYEQYF.